Listed below are T cell receptor beta chains from one sample, sequenced in a study of cytotoxic CD8 clonotypes in ibrutinib-treated CLL. Libraries were prepared by immunoSEQ multiplex PCR; TCRdb keeps only in-frame clonotypes and omits some of them. The top ten hold approximately 23% of the sample, which has about 92,000 clones, roughly three quarters seen once. The sample was PBMCs, taken after 24 months of ibrutinib treatment. The receptors derive from a human donor with chronic lymphocytic leukemia. Each CDR3 is given with its conserved first and last residue. The D gene is left open where the match is weak. Clone size is shown for a subset of rows, as once, few, many or a class of expanded clone.

v_call: TRBV7-9
d_call: TRBD1
j_call: TRBJ1-4
clone_size: few
cdr3_nt: TGTGCCAGCAACCTTGGGGGGGACAGAGCGAATGAAAAACTGTTTTTT
cdr3_aa: CASNLGGDRANEKLFF

v_call: TRBV27
d_call: .
j_call: TRBJ2-1
clone_size: .
cdr3_nt: TGTGCCAGCAGTTTATTAGAGGCTGTGGGCTACAATGAGCAGTTCTTC
cdr3_aa: CASSLLEAVGYNEQFF

v_call: TRBV5-1
d_call: .
j_call: TRBJ2-3
clone_size: .
cdr3_nt: TGCGCCAGCAGCCTCACAGATACGCAGTATTTT
cdr3_aa: CASSLTDTQYF

v_call: TRBV5-1
d_call: .
j_call: TRBJ2-2
clone_size: .
cdr3_nt: TGCGCCAGCAGCCCAGCGTTGAAGGTCGGGGAGCTGTTTTTT
cdr3_aa: CASSPALKVGELFF

v_call: TRBV12-5
d_call: .
j_call: TRBJ2-3
clone_size: .
cdr3_nt: TGTGCTAGTGCCAATCCGCCCGGGGCAGATACGCAGTATTTT
cdr3_aa: CASANPPGADTQYF

v_call: TRBV18
d_call: .
j_call: TRBJ1-2
clone_size: .
cdr3_nt: TGTGCCAGCTCACGTGCCCTCAGGGAAGCGAACTATGGCTACACCTTC
cdr3_aa: CASSRALREANYGYTF

v_call: TRBV7-2
d_call: .
j_call: TRBJ1-2
clone_size: few
cdr3_nt: TGTGCCAGCAGCCCTAACAGGGCTAACTATGGCTACACCTTC
cdr3_aa: CASSPNRANYGYTF

v_call: TRBV6-1
d_call: .
j_call: TRBJ1-3
clone_size: .
cdr3_nt: TGTGCCAGCAACGTGGGGGCTGGAAACACCATATATTTT
cdr3_aa: CASNVGAGNTIYF

v_call: TRBV7-2
d_call: .
j_call: TRBJ2-6
clone_size: .
cdr3_nt: TGTGCCAGCAGGGCGCGGGGCTACTCTGGGGCCAACGTCCTGACTTTC
cdr3_aa: CASRARGYSGANVLTF

v_call: TRBV5-8
d_call: .
j_call: TRBJ1-1
clone_size: .
cdr3_nt: TGTGCCAGCAGCTCCGGACCACTGGGAGCTTTCTTT
cdr3_aa: CASSSGPLGAFF

v_call: TRBV5-1
d_call: .
j_call: TRBJ1-1
clone_size: .
cdr3_nt: TGCGCCAGCAGCTTTCAAGGCCCGGGCACTGAAGCTTTCTTT
cdr3_aa: CASSFQGPGTEAFF

v_call: TRBV28
d_call: TRBD1
j_call: TRBJ2-3
clone_size: .
cdr3_nt: TGTGCCAGCAGCCTTACAGGGGTACGCACAGATACGCAGTATTTT
cdr3_aa: CASSLTGVRTDTQYF

v_call: TRBV6-1
d_call: .
j_call: TRBJ1-1
clone_size: .
cdr3_nt: TGTGCCAGCAGGAAAGGGACCGCGGACACTGAAGCTTTCTTT
cdr3_aa: CASRKGTADTEAFF

v_call: TRBV19
d_call: .
j_call: TRBJ1-1
clone_size: .
cdr3_nt: TGTGCCAGTAGTATAGGCAGGGGACTAGAGAGCACTGAAGCTTTCTTT
cdr3_aa: CASSIGRGLESTEAFF

v_call: TRBV11-1
d_call: TRBD2
j_call: TRBJ2-2
clone_size: .
cdr3_nt: TGTGCCAGCAGAATGACTAGCGGGAACACCGGGGAGCTGTTTTTT
cdr3_aa: CASRMTSGNTGELFF

v_call: TRBV6-4
d_call: TRBD2
j_call: TRBJ2-2
clone_size: once
cdr3_nt: TGTGCCAGCAGTGCCGGAGGGCTAGCGGGAGTTAGCGGGGAGCTGTTTTTT
cdr3_aa: CASSAGGLAGVSGELFF